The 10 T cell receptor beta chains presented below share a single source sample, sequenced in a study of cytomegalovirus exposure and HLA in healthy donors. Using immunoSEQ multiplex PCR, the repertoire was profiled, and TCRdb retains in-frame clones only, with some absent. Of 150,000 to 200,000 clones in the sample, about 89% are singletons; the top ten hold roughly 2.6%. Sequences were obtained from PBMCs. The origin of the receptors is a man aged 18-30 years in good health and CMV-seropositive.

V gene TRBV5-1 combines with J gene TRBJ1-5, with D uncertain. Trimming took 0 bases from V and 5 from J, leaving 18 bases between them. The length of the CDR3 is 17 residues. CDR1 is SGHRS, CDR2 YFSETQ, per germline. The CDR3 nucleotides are TGCGCCAGCAGCTTGGATGGGCAGCGGGTTCCCGATCAGCCCCAGCATTTT. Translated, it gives CASSLDGQRVPDQPQHF.

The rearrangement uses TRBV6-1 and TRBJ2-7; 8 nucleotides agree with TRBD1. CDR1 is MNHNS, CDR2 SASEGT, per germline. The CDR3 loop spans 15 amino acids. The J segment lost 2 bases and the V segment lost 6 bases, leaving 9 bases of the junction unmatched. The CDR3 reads CASRDTGGLTYEQYF. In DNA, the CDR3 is TGTGCCAGCAGAGATACAGGGGGACTTACCTACGAGCAGTACTTC.

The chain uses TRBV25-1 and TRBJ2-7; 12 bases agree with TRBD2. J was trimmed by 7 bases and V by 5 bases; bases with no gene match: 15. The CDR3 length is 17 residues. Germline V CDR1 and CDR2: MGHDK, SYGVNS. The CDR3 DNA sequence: TGTGCCAGCAGTTCTCCAGGGGCGACTAGCGGGAGAGGAGAGCAGTACTTC. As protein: CASSSPGATSGRGEQYF.

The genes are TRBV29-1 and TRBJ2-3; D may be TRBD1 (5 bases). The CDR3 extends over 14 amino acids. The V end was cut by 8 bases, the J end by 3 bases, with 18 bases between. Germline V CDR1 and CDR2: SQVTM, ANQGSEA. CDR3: CSTRTSTDTDTQYF. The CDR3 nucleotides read TGCAGCACCCGAACATCGACAGATACAGATACGCAGTATTTT.

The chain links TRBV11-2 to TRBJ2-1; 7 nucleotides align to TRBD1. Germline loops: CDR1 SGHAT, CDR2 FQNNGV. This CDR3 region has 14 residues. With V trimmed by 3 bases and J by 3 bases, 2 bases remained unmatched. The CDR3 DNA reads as TGTGCCAGCAGCTTCCAGGGGGTCTACAATGAGCAGTTCTTC. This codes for CASSFQGVYNEQFF.

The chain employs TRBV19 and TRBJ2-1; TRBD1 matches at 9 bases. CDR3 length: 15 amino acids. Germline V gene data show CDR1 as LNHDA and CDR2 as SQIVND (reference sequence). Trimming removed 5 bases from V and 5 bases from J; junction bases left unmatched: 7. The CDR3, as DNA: TGTGCCAGTAGTGGGGTGACAGGGGGGAACAATGAGCAGTTCTTC. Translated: CASSGVTGGNNEQFF.

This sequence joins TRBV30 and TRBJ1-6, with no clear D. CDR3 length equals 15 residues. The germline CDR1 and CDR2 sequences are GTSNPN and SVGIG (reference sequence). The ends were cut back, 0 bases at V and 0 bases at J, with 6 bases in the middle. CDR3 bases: TGTGCCTGGAGTGTTTTGCGCTCCTATAATTCACCCCTCCACTTT. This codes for CAWSVLRSYNSPLHF.

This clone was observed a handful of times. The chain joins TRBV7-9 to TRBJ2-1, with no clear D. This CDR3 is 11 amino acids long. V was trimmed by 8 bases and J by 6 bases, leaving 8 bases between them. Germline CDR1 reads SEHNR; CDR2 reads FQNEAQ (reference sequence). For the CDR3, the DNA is TGTGCCAGCCACGGGTCCAATGAGCAGTTCTTC. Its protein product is CASHGSNEQFF.

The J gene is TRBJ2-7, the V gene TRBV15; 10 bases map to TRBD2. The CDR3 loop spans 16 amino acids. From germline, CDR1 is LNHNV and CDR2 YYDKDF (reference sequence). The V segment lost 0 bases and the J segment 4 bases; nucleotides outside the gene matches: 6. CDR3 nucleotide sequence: TGTGCCACCAGCAGAGATATAGCGGGGGGCCTATACGAGCAGTACTTC. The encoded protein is CATSRDIAGGLYEQYF. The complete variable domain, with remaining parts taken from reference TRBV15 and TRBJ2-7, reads DAMVIQNPRYQVTQFGKPVTLSCSQTLNHNVMYWYQQKSSQAPKLLFHYYDKDFNNEADTPDNFQSRRPNTSFCFLDIRSPGLGDTAMYLCATSRDIAGGLYEQYFGPGTRLTVT.

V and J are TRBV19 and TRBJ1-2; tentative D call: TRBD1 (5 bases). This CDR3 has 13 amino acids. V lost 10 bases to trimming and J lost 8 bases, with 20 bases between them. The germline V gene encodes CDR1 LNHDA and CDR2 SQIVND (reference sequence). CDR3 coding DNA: TGTGCCACCCTACCGGGGGGATTCGCCGGCTACACCTTC. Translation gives CATLPGGFAGYTF. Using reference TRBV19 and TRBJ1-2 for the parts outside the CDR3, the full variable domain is DGGITQSPKYLFRKEGQNVTLSCEQNLNHDAMYWYRQDPGQGLRLIYYSQIVNDFQKGDIAEGYSVSREKKESFPLTVTSAQKNPTAFYLCATLPGGFAGYTFGSGTRLTVV.